The entry below describes one T cell receptor beta chain. What this receptor recognizes is not known. Base qualities are not at hand, and no much larger clone is one base apart. This entry belongs to a study of T cells in narcolepsy (dated by TCRdb to the late 2010s). For the wider study: Healthy control donors were enrolled in the study alongside patients who had narcolepsy type 1 or type 2 (NT1, NT2). To look for autoreactive T cells in narcolepsy patients that target self-antigens of hypocretin neurons (hypocretin, TRIB2), the study used TCR Vbeta sequencing to follow clonotypes in blood and CSF. What the study reported, not specific to this receptor: Certain blood memory CD4+ repertoires from patients and controls had no sequences that matched autoreactive T cell clones. HCRT-specific and TRIB2-specific autoreactive clonotypes were highlighted in plots that compared CD4+ T cell clonotypes in CSF versus blood from the same patient. According to the report, autoreactive clonotypes were detected serially in the blood of the same patients and of different patients, but not in healthy controls. Numbers of sequenced blood memory CD4+ clonotypes were comparable, averaging about 40,000 in patients and 33,354 in controls.

CDR1 is given as MNHNS and CDR2 as SASEGT, both from the germline V gene. Counted from cysteine to phenylalanine, this CDR3 has 14 amino acids. The read is trimmed to its CDR3 DNA, 42 bases read in frame from base 1. V is reduced by 10 bases and J by 2 bases, leaving a spacing of 18 bases between them. Libraries came from the immunoSEQ multiplex PCR assay. This is the immuneACCESS table as TCRdb keeps it, with only in-frame sequences that have V and J called. A part of the clones is gone; compared with another copy, unresolved V genes explain less than half, and the rest is unexplained. The sample has tens of thousands of clones on record, approximately 80% of them singletons. Approximately 1% of the sample rests with the top ten. For TCR Vbeta sequencing, memory CD4+ T cells were sorted ex vivo from the peripheral blood of both healthy controls and narcolepsy patients.

In this chain, TRBV6-1 is recombined with TRBJ2-7; TRBD1 is a possible D gene, resting on 6 matching bases. The TCR originated in a human donor with narcolepsy. Sequenced input: CD45RA- memory CD4+ T cells from PBMCs. The cell subset or site label on this specimen signifies: memory T cells sorted ex vivo from peripheral blood. The CDR3 loop reads CATSRQGLPYEQYF. The DNA is as follows: TGTGCCACCAGCCGGCAGGGGTTACCCTACGAGCAGTACTTC.